This TCR beta chain was observed in a study of T cells in Graves' hyperthyroidism and ophthalmopathy. For the study at large: Prior to any treatment, at the point of initial diagnosis, peripheral blood was collected.

RNA transcripts served as the template for amplifying TCR beta CDR3 regions. The HTBI primer set drove a first-round RT-PCR of the TCR CDR3. TCRdb fed the multiplex PCR reads into MiXCR, producing one record per CDR3 protein. The table includes 350,000 or so distinct CDR3 sequences, 15% to 20% detected once. The CDR3 has 15 residues. Unmatched junction bases numbered 2, after V lost 2 bases and J lost 1 base. This sequence was found in a woman aged 40 to 49 with Graves' ophthalmopathy. Sequencing input: blood. The rearrangement joins TRBV12-3 or TRBV12-4 to TRBJ1-1; 9 positions match TRBD1. The CDR3 DNA follows: TGTGCCAGCAGTTTATGGACAGGGGCGAACACTGAAGCTTTCTTT. Protein sequence: CASSLWTGANTEAFF.